This T cell receptor (beta chain) was identified during a study of blood T cell repertoires in COVID-19. Per germline, CDR1 SGHTA and CDR2 FQGNSA. Trimming removed 5 bases at V and 11 bases at J, with 15 bases between. The CDR3 sequence is 12 residues long. Profiled with immunoSEQ multiplex PCR; TCRdb holds only in-frame clones, not every one. The sample consists of some 240,000 clones, 81% of them appearing once. Material: peripheral blood. This receptor was identified in a woman older than 75 with COVID-19, enrolled during active disease. This chain links TRBV7-2 with TRBJ1-1; D not certain. The CDR3 reads CASSPSIIEAFF. The CDR3 DNA follows: TGTGCCAGCAGCCCTTCAATAATAGAGGCTTTCTTT.